Shown below are 14 T cell receptor beta chains from a single sample sequenced in a study of T cell responses to AZD1222 COVID-19 vaccine. The method was immunoSEQ multiplex PCR; TCRdb's version includes in-frame clones alone and lacks a portion of them. The table includes about 110,000 clones, roughly 90% detected once. The source was peripheral blood, collected on day 0 of AZD1222 vaccination. These receptors all come from an adult in good health.

The CDR3 here is CASILGMGSGNTIYF. The DNA for the CDR3 is TGTGCCAGCATTCTCGGAATGGGCTCTGGAAACACCATATATTTT. This sequence joins TRBV6-5 and TRBJ1-3; D is uncertain. This CDR3 is 15 amino acids long. V dropped 7 bases and J dropped 0 bases, with 13 bases sitting between them. Germline V CDR1 and CDR2: MNHEY, SVGAGI.

The genes are TRBV7-2 and TRBJ1-2; D unresolved. The CDR3 consists of 13 residues. Germline V gene sequence: CDR1 SGHTA, CDR2 FQGNSA. Between the trimmed V and J ends, which lost 2 bases and 7 bases, there was a span of 11 bases. This CDR3 reads CASSLLAAGGYTF. The DNA for the CDR3 is TGTGCCAGCAGCTTATTGGCGGCGGGTGGCTACACCTTC.

The rearrangement links TRBV19 to TRBJ1-2; D gene uncertain. The CDR3 is 13 residues long. Trimming cost V 1 base and J 1 base, with 4 bases left between them. Germline CDR1 reads LNHDA; CDR2 reads SQIVND (reference sequence). The CDR3 coding sequence is TGTGCCAGTAGTATAGCTGGTAACTATGGCTACACCTTC. It specifies CASSIAGNYGYTF.

This clone came up a few times. This chain connects TRBV25-1 to TRBJ2-3, with D uncertain. The germline CDR1 and CDR2 sequences are MGHDK and SYGVNS. The CDR3 extends over 15 amino acids. V was clipped by 3 bases and J by 2 bases, with 12 bases between them. CDR3 DNA: TGTGCCAGCAGTGACCCTGGACGCACCACAGATACGCAGTATTTT. Its protein is CASSDPGRTTDTQYF.

V is TRBV9 and J is TRBJ2-7; D could derive from TRBD1 or TRBD2 (5 bases each). Germline CDR1 and CDR2: SGDLS and YYNGEE. Deletions cut 4 bases from V and 2 bases from J, with 16 bases between. The CDR3 is 15 amino acids. This CDR3 reads CASSFSGTGPYEQYF. CDR3 bases: TGTGCCAGCAGCTTTTCCGGGACGGGACCCTACGAGCAGTACTTC.

The rearrangement links TRBV6-1 to TRBJ1-6, with TRBD1 matching 7 bases. The CDR3 loop spans 16 amino acids. After removal of 4 bases from V and 7 bases from J, the junction contained 10 bases not matched to a gene. Germline-derived CDR1 and CDR2 are MNHNS and SASEGT. The CDR3 sequence: CASSGNYRGRNSPLHF. CDR3 nucleotide sequence: TGTGCCAGCAGTGGAAACTACAGGGGACGGAATTCACCCCTCCACTTT.

The rearrangement joins TRBV7-2 to TRBJ2-1; no clear D gene. Trimming shortened V by 4 bases and J by 15 bases, and 13 bases separated the two germline ends. CDR3 size: 11 residues. Per germline, CDR1 SGHTA and CDR2 FQGNSA. CDR3: CASSSIGVMFF. The CDR3 DNA is TGTGCCAGCAGCTCCATAGGAGTCATGTTCTTC.

V gene TRBV5-6 combines with J gene TRBJ2-7, with D unresolved. V was clipped by 4 bases and J by 5 bases, with 13 bases between them. Germline V CDR1 and CDR2: SGHDT, YYEEEE. The CDR3 runs to 13 residues. In DNA, the CDR3 is TGTGCCAGCAGCCGCGGACCGCTTGACGAGCAGTACTTC. It translates to CASSRGPLDEQYF.

The rearrangement links TRBV19 to TRBJ1-2; 7 nucleotides align to TRBD1. The V segment lost 8 bases and the J segment 7 bases; nucleotides outside the gene matches: 13. The CDR3 runs 14 residues. Germline CDR1 and CDR2: LNHDA and SQIVND (reference sequence). CDR3 sequence: CASGTQGKDAGYTF. CDR3 bases: TGTGCCAGTGGGACACAGGGGAAGGATGCTGGCTACACCTTC. The full variable domain, completed using reference TRBV19 and TRBJ1-2, is DGGITQSPKYLFRKEGQNVTLSCEQNLNHDAMYWYRQDPGQGLRLIYYSQIVNDFQKGDIAEGYSVSREKKESFPLTVTSAQKNPTAFYLCASGTQGKDAGYTFGSGTRLTVV.

This chain connects TRBV5-1 to TRBJ2-7; 8 bases line up with TRBD2. The V segment lost 4 bases and the J segment 0 bases; nucleotides outside the gene matches: 9. The CDR3 extends over 16 amino acids. CDR1 and CDR2 from the germline V gene are SGHRS and YFSETQ. CDR3 DNA: TGCGCCAGCAGCCGGGGGGGACGCTCGAGCTCCTACGAGCAGTACTTC. Its protein product is CASSRGGRSSSYEQYF.

CDR3 nucleotide sequence: TGTGCCTGGGGCGGGGGAGTCAATGAGCAGTTCTTC. Its protein is CAWGGGVNEQFF. J is TRBJ2-1 and V is TRBV30; 7 positions agree with TRBD2. Germline CDR1 reads GTSNPN; CDR2 reads SVGIG (reference sequence). V trimming: 5 bases; J trimming: 6 bases; junction bases outside the gene matches: 4. This CDR3 spans 12 amino acids.

The V gene is TRBV28, the J gene TRBJ1-5; D may be TRBD1 (5 bases). Germline loops: CDR1 MDHEN, CDR2 SYDVKM. V shed 5 bases and J shed 0 bases, with 11 bases lying between them. This CDR3 has 15 amino acids. This CDR3 is CASSPRDHSNQPQHF. The CDR3 DNA sequence: TGTGCCAGCAGTCCCCGGGACCATAGCAATCAGCCCCAGCATTTT.

This chain joins TRBV6-1 and TRBJ1-1; D remains unclear. V lost 4 bases to trimming and J lost 3 bases, with 18 bases between them. CDR3 length: 16 residues. Germline CDR1 and CDR2: MNHNS and SASEGT. For the CDR3, the DNA is TGTGCCAGCAGTGTTCGAATGGCAAGCCTGGACACTGAAGCTTTCTTT. Protein: CASSVRMASLDTEAFF.

This clone has more than one count but fewer than ten. The gene calls are TRBV6-5 and TRBJ1-5; D is uncertain. The V gene lost 6 bases and the J gene lost 1 base, with 13 bases spanning the gap. Per the germline V gene, CDR1 is MNHEY and CDR2 is SVGAGI. The CDR3 consists of 15 residues. The CDR3 coding sequence is TGTGCCAGCAGACTGGGAGGCCCAAGCAATCAGCCCCAGCATTTT. Its translation is CASRLGGPSNQPQHF.